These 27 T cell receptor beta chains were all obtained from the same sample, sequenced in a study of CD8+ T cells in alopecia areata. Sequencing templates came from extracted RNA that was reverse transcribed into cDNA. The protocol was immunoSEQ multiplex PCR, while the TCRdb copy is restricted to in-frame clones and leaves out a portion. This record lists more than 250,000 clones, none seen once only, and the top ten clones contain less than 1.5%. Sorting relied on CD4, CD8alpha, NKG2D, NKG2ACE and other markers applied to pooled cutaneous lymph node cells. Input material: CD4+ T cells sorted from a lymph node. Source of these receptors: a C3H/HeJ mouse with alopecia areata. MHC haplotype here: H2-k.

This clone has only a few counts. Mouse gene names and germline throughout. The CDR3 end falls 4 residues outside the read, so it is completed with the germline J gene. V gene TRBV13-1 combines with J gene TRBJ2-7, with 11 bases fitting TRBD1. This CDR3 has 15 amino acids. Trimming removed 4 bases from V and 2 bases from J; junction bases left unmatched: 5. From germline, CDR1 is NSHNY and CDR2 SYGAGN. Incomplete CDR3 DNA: TGTGCCAGCAGTCCTCCGGGACAGGGGGCCTAT. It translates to CASSPPGQGAY. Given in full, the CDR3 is CASSPPGQGAYEQYF.

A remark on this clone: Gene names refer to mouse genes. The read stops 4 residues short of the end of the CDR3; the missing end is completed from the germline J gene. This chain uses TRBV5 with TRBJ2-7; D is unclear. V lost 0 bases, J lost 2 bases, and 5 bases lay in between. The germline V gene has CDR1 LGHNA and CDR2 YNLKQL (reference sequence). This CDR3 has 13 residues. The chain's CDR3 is CASSQDTAYEQYF. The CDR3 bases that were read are TGTGCCAGCAGCCAAGATACAGCCTAT.

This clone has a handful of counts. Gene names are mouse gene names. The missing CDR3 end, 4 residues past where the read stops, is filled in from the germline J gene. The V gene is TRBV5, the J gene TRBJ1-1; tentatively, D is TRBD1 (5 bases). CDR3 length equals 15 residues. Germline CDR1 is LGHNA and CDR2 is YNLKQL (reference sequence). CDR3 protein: CASSQERDWGGEVFF. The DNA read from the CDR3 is TGTGCCAGCAGCCAAGAGAGGGACTGGGGGGGA.

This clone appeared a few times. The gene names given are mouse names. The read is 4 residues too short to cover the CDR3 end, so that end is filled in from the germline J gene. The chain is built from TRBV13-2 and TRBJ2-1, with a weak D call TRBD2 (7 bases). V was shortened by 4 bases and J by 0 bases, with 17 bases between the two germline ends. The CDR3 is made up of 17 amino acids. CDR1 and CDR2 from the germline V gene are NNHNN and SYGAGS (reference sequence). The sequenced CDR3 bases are TGTGCCAGCGGTCGGGGGGCTACGGGGGTTAACTATGCT. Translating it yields CASGRGATGVNYA. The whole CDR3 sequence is CASGRGATGVNYAEQFF.

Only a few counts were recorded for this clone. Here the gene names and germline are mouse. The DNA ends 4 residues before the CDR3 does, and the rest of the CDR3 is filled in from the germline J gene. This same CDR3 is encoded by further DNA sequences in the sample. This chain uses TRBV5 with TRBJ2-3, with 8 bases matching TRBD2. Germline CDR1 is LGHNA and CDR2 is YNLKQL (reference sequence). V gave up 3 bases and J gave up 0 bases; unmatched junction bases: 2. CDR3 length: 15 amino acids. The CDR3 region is CASSQGGRSAETLYF. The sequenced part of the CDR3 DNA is TGTGCCAGCAGCCAGGGGGGGCGTAGTGCAGAA.

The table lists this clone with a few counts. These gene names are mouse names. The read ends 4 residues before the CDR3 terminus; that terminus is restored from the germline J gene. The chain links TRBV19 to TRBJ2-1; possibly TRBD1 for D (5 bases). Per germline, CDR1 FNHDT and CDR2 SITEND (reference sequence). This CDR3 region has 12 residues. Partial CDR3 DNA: TGTGCCAGCAGTATAAAGGGGGCT. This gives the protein CASSIKGA. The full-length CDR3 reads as CASSIKGAEQFF.

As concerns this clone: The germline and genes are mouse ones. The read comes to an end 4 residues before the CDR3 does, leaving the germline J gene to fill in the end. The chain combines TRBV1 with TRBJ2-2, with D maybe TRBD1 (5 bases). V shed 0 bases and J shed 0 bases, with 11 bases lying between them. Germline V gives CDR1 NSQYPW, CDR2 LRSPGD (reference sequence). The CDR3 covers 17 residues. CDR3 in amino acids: CTCSADIPGSNTGQLYF. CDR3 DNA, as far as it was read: TGCACCTGCAGTGCAGATATTCCAGGGTCAAACACCGGG.

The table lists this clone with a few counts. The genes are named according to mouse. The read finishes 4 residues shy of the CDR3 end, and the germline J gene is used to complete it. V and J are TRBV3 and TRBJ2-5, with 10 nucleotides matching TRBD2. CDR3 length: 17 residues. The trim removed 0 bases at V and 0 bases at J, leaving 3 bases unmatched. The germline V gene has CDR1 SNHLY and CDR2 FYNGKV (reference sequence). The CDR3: CASSLALGGTNQDTQYF. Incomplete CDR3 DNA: TGTGCCAGCAGCTTAGCACTGGGGGGGACTAACCAAGAC.

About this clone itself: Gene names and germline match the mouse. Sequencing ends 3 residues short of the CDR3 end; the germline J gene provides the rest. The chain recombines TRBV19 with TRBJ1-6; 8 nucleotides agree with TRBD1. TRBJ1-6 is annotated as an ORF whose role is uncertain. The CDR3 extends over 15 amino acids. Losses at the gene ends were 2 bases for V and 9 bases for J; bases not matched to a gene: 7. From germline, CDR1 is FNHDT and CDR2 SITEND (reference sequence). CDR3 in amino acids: CASSIGDRGRSPLYF. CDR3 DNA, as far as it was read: TGTGCCAGCAGTATTGGAGACAGGGGTCGTTCGCCC.

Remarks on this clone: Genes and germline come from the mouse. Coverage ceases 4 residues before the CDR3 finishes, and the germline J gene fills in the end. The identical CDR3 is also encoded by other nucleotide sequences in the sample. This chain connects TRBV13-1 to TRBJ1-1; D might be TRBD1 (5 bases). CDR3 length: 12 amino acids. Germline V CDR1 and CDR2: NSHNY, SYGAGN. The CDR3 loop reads CASSDATEEVFF. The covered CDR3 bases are TGTGCCAGCAGTGATGCGACAGAA.

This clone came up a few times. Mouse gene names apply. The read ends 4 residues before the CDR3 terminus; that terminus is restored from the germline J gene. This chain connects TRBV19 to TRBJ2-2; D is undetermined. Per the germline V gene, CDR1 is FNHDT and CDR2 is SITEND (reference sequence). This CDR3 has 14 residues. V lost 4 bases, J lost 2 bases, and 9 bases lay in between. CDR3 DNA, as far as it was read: TGTGCCAGCAGTCCCCCCAGGAACACCGGG. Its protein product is CASSPPRNTG. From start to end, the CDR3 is CASSPPRNTGQLYF. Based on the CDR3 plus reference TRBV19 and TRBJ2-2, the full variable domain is GGIITQTPKFLIGQEGQKLTLKCQQNFNHDTMYWYRQDSGKGLRLIYYSITENDLQKGDLSEGYDASREKKSSFSLTVTSAQKNEMAVFLCASSPPRNTGQLYFGEGSKLTVL.

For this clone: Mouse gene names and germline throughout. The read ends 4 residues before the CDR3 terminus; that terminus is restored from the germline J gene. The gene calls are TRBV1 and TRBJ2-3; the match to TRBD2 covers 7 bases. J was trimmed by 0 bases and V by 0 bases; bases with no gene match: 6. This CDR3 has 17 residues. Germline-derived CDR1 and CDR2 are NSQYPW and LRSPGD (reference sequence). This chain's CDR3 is CTCSAEGGSSSAETLYF. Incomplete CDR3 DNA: TGCACCTGCAGTGCAGAGGGGGGGTCGTCTAGTGCAGAA.

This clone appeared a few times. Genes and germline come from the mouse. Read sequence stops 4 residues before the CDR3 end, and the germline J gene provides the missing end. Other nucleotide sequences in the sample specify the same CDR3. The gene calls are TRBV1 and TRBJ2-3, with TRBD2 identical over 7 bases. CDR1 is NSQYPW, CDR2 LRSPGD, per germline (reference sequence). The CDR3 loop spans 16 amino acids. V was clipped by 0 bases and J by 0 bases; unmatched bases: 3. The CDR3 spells CTCSADGGGSAETLYF. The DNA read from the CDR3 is TGCACCTGCAGTGCAGACGGGGGGGGGAGTGCAGAA.

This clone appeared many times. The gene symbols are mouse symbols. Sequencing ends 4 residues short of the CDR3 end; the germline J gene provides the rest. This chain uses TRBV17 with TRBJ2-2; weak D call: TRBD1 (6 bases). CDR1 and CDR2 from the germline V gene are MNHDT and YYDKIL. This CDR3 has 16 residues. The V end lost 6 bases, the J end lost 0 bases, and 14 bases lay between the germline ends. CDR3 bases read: TGTGCTAGCAGGGAGAGGGGACAAGCAAACACCGGG. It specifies CASRERGQANTG. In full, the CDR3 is CASRERGQANTGQLYF.

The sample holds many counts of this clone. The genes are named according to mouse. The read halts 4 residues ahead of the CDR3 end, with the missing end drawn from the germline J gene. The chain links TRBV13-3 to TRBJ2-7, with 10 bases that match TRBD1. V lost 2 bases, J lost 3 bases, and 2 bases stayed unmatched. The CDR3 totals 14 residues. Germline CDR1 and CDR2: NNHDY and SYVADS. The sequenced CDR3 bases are TGTGCCAGCAGTGAGTGGACAGGGGGCTAT. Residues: CASSEWTGGY. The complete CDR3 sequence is CASSEWTGGYEQYF.

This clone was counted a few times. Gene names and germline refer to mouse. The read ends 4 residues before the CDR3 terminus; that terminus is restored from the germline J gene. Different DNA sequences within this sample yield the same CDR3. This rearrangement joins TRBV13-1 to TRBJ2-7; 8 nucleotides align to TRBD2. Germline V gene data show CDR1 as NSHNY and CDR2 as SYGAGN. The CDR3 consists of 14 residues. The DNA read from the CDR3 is TGTGCCAGCAGTGAAGGGGGGGGCGCTTAT. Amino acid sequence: CASSEGGGAY. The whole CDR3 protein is CASSEGGGAYEQYF.

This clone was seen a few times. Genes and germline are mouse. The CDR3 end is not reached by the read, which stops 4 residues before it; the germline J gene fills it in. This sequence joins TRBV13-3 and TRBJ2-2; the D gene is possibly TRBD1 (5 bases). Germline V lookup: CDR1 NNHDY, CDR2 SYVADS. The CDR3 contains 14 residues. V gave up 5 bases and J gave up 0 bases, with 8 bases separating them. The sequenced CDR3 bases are TGTGCCAGCAGCCAGGGCTCAAACACCGGG. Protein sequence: CASSQGSNTG. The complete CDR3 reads CASSQGSNTGQLYF.

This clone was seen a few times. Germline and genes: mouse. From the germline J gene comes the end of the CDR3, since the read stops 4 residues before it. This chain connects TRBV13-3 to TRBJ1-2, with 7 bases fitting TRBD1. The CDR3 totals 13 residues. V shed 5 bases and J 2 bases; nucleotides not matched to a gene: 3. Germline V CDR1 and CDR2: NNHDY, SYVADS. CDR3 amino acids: CASRGQINSDYTF. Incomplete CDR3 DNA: TGTGCCAGCAGGGGACAGATTAACTCC.

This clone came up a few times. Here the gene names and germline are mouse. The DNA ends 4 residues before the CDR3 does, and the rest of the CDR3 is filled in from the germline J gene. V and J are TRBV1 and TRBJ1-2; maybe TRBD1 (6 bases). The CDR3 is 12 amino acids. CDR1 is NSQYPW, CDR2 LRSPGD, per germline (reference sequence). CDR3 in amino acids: CTCSAAGVDYTF. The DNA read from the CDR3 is TGCACCTGCAGTGCAGCAGGGGTC.

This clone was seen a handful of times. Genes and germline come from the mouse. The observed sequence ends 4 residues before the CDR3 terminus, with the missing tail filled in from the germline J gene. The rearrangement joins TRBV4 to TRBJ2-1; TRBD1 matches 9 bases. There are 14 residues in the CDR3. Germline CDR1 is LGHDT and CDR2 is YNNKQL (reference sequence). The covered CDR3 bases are TGTGCCAGCAGCTTACAGGGGGCGCTGGCT. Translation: CASSLQGALA. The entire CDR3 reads CASSLQGALAEQFF.

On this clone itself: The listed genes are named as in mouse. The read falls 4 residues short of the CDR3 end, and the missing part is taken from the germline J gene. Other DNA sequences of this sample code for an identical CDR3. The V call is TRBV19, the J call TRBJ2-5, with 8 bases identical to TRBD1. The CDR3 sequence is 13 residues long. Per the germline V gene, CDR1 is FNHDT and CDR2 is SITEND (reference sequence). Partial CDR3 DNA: TGTGCCAGCAGTACCGACAGGGGAGAC. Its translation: CASSTDRGD. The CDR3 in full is CASSTDRGDTQYF.

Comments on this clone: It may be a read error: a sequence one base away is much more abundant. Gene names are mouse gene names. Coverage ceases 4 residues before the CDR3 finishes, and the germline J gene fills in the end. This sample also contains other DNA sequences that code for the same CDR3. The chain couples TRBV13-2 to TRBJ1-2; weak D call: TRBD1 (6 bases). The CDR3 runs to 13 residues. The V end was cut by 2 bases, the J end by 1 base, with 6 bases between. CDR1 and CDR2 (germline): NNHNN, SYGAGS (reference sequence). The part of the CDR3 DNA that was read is TGTGCCAGCGGTGAGGGACAAAACTCC. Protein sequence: CASGEGQNS. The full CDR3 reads CASGEGQNSDYTF.

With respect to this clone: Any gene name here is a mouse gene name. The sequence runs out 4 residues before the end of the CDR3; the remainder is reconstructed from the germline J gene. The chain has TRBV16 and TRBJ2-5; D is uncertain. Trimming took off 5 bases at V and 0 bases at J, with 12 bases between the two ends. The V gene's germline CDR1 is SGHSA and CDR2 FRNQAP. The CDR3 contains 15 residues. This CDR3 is CASSPPTINQDTQYF. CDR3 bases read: TGTGCAAGCAGCCCCCCAACAATTAACCAAGAC.

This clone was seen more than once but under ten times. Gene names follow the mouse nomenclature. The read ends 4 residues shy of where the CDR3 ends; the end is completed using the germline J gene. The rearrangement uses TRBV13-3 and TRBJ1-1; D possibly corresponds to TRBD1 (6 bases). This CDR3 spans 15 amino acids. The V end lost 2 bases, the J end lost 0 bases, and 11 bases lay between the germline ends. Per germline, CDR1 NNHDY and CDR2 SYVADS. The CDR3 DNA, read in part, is TGTGCCAGCAGTGACCCAGGGGAAGCAAACACA. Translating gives CASSDPGEANT. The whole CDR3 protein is CASSDPGEANTEVFF.

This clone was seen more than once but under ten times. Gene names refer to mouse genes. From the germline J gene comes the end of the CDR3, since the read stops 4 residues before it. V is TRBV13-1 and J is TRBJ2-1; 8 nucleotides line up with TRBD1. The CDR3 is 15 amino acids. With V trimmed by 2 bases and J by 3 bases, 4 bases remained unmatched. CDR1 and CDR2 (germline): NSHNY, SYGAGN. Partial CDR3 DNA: TGTGCCAGCAGTGAACGGACAGGGATCTATGCT. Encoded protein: CASSERTGIYA. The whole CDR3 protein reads CASSERTGIYAEQFF.

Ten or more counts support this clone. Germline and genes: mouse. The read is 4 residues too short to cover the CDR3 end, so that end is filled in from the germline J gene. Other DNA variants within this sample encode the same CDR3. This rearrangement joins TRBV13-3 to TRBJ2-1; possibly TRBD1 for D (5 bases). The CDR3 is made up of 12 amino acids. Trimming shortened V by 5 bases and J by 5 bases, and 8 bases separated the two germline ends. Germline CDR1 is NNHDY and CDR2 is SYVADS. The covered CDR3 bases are TGTGCCAGCAGGGACAAAAATGCT. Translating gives CASRDKNA. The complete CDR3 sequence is CASRDKNAEQFF.

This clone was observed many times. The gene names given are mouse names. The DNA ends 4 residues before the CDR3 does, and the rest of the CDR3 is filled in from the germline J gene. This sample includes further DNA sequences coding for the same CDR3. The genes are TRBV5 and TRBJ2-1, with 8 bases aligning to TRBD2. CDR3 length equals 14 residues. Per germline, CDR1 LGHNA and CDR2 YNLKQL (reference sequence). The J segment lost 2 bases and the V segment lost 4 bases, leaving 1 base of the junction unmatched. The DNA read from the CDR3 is TGTGCCAGCAGCCCGACTGGGGACTATGCT. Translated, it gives CASSPTGDYA. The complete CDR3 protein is CASSPTGDYAEQFF.